This T cell receptor beta chain was identified in a study of control samples from healthy donors and cancer patients. A single count supports this clone. The protocol was immunoSEQ multiplex PCR, while the TCRdb copy is restricted to in-frame clones and leaves out a portion. The sample holds under 150,000 clones, approximately 94% seen once. What was sequenced was blood. This sequence originates from a man aged 25-40 years in good health.

CDR3 loop: CASGALNTEAFF. The CDR3 nucleotides read TGTGCCAGCGGAGCGCTGAACACTGAAGCTTTCTTT. V gene TRBV25-1 combines with J gene TRBJ1-1; no reliable D call. Germline CDR1 is MGHDK and CDR2 is SYGVNS. The V gene lost 8 bases and the J gene lost 0 bases, with 7 bases spanning the gap. The CDR3 loop spans 12 amino acids.